One and the same sample provided the 14 T cell receptor beta chains below, sequenced in a study of cytomegalovirus exposure and HLA in healthy donors. PCR primers comprised 60 Vbeta and 13 Jbeta primers. The assay was immunoSEQ multiplex PCR, and TCRdb's table has in-frame clones only and misses some. The table records around 130,000 clones, approximately 85% of them present only once. What was sequenced was PBMCs. The receptors derive from a woman in her 40s in good health and CMV-seronegative.

The J gene is TRBJ2-7, the V gene TRBV21-1; TRBD1, the table's D call, was not compared with the DNA. TRBV21-1 is classified as a pseudogene. This CDR3 contains 16 residues. The CDR3 spells CASSKMGRDEDYEQYF. For the CDR3, the DNA is TGTGCCAGCAGCAAAATGGGCAGGGATGAAGACTACGAGCAGTACTTC.

This clone was observed once. V and J are TRBV6-1 and TRBJ1-2; no reliable D call. The CDR3 totals 13 residues. Germline values: CDR1 MNHNS, CDR2 SASEGT. Trimming left V 6 bases short and J 9 bases short, with 17 bases between. The CDR3 DNA follows: TGTGCCAGCAGCCGGACGGCTAGCAATAGCTACACCTTC. It codes for CASSRTASNSYTF.

V and J are TRBV28 and TRBJ2-7; TRBD2 is a possible D gene (5 bases). Germline V CDR1 and CDR2: MDHEN, SYDVKM. The CDR3 totals 15 residues. V was pared by 4 bases and J by 1 base, with 14 bases between. In DNA, the CDR3 is TGTGCCAGCAGTTCTCGGGGAGCGAGGTCCTACGAGCAGTACTTC. This gives the protein CASSSRGARSYEQYF.

The chain couples TRBV27 to TRBJ1-2; 7 bases map to TRBD1. The CDR3 runs to 14 residues. Trimming at V came to 4 bases and at J to 6 bases, leaving 8 bases not matched to a gene. Germline CDR1 reads MNHEY; CDR2 reads SMNVEV (reference sequence). The CDR3 loop is CASSSRQGIDGYTF. CDR3 DNA: TGTGCCAGCAGTTCCCGACAGGGAATCGATGGCTACACCTTC.

This clone was seen a few times. The CDR3 region is CASSLGENDWAFF. The DNA of the CDR3 is TGTGCCAGCAGCTTAGGAGAGAACGACTGGGCTTTCTTT. The genes are TRBV7-9 and TRBJ1-1; no firm D call. The CDR3 is 13 residues long. The V gene's germline CDR1 is SEHNR and CDR2 FQNEAQ (reference sequence). V lost 1 base and J 11 bases, leaving 14 bases between the germline ends.

V is TRBV10-2 and J is TRBJ2-7; D unresolved. V lost 6 bases and J 3 bases, leaving 15 bases between the germline ends. The CDR3 runs to 14 residues. CDR1 is WSHSY and CDR2 is SAAADI in the germline V gene. DNA for the CDR3: TGCGCCAGCAGAATTCGACTGTCGAACTACGAGCAGTACTTC. Its translation is CASRIRLSNYEQYF.

The sample holds one count of this clone. This chain connects TRBV30 to TRBJ1-1; possibly TRBD1 for D (6 bases). The ends were cut back, 7 bases at V and 5 bases at J, with 20 bases in the middle. Germline loops: CDR1 GTSNPN, CDR2 SVGIG (reference sequence). The CDR3 sequence is 14 residues long. CDR3 nucleotide sequence: TGTGCCTACGGTACAGGGTGGCCCGGGACTGAAGCTTTCTTT. Translated, it gives CAYGTGWPGTEAFF. The entire variable domain, with the rest obtained from reference TRBV30 and TRBJ1-1, is as follows: SQTIHQWPATLVQPVGSPLSLECTVEGTSNPNLYWYRQAAGRGLQLLFYSVGIGQISSEVPQNLSASRPQDRQFILSSKKLLLSDSGFYLCAYGTGWPGTEAFFGQGTRLTVV.

The gene calls are TRBV27 and TRBJ2-7; D is unclear. Trimming removed 3 bases from V and 5 bases from J, with 11 bases in between. The CDR3 is 13 amino acids. In germline, CDR1 is MNHEY, CDR2 SMNVEV (reference sequence). The CDR3 bases are TGTGCCAGCAGTTTTGGGCCGTCGCACGAGCAGTACTTC. This encodes CASSFGPSHEQYF.

This chain joins TRBV6-1 and TRBJ2-7, with TRBD1 matching 11 bases. CDR3 length: 14 residues. Germline values: CDR1 MNHNS, CDR2 SASEGT. Trimming took 8 bases from V and 4 from J; bases not matched to a gene: 7. The CDR3 spells CASYRTGGVYEQYF. The CDR3 coding sequence is TGTGCCAGCTACAGGACAGGGGGCGTATACGAGCAGTACTTC.

In the case of this clone: A read error may produce the germline difference seen at one junction end. The V gene is TRBV7-9, the J gene TRBJ2-3; tentative D call: TRBD1 (6 bases). CDR1 is SEHNR and CDR2 is FQNEAQ in the germline V gene (reference sequence). The length of the CDR3 is 15 residues. Written as DNA, the CDR3 is TGTTCCAGCAGCCCAGGGACACTCAGCACAGATACGCAGTATTTT. Translation: CSSSPGTLSTDTQYF.

This chain joins TRBV6-1 and TRBJ1-4, with 8 bases aligning to TRBD1. Germline CDR1 reads MNHNS; CDR2 reads SASEGT. The junction had 8 bases not matched to a gene; V was cut back by 4 bases and J by 7 bases. The length of the CDR3 is 15 residues. CDR3 sequence (DNA): TGTGCCAGCAGTGTTCAGGGGGCAGCTACTGAAAAACTGTTTTTT. It yields the protein CASSVQGAATEKLFF.

This chain joins TRBV7-2 and TRBJ2-3; 11 bases agree with TRBD2. This CDR3 has 18 residues. Germline assignment: CDR1 SGHTA and CDR2 FQGNSA. The junction had 10 bases not matched to a gene; V was cut back by 1 base and J by 4 bases. DNA of the CDR3: TGTGCCAGCAGCTTAGGAACTAGCGGGAGTTGGTACCCAGATACGCAGTATTTT. This translates into CASSLGTSGSWYPDTQYF.

This chain connects TRBV6-5 to TRBJ2-3; a possible D gene is TRBD2 (5 bases). CDR1 MNHEY and CDR2 SVGAGI come from the germline V gene. The V and J ends lost 3 bases and 5 bases respectively, with 6 bases between them. The CDR3 is made up of 12 amino acids. This CDR3 reads CASSYEGDTQYF. DNA for the CDR3: TGTGCCAGCAGTTATGAGGGAGATACGCAGTATTTT.

The chain joins TRBV7-9 to TRBJ2-2, with 10 bases that match TRBD2. Trimming at V came to 5 bases and at J to 2 bases, leaving 2 bases not matched to a gene. Germline V gene sequence: CDR1 SEHNR, CDR2 FQNEAQ (reference sequence). CDR3 length: 15 residues. DNA of the CDR3: TGTGCCAGCAGCGGACTAGCGGTAAACACCGGGGAGCTGTTTTTT. Residues: CASSGLAVNTGELFF.